This TCR beta chain was identified during a study of blood T cells in healthy people across ages. Germline V gene sequence: CDR1 SEHNR, CDR2 FQNEAQ (reference sequence). The germline V and J ends were trimmed by 10 bases and 4 bases, with 10 bases remaining between them. The CDR3 extends over 11 amino acids. Through a sample-barcoded 5' primer and a J-beta primer mix, a second PCR was run for roughly 7 to 11 cycles. One entry per CDR3 protein results from TCRdb running MiXCR on the 5' RACE reads. Here the sample spans about 970,000 distinct CDR3 sequences, around 54% being singletons. The sequence came from a woman in her fifties or sixties in good health. The sequenced material came from blood. The chain uses TRBV7-9 and TRBJ2-5, with D tentatively TRBD1 or TRBD2 (7 bases each). CDR3 DNA: TGTGCCATCAGGGGGGGAGAGACCCAGTACTTC. This codes for CAIRGGETQYF.